This is a list of T cell receptor beta chains from one sample in a study of beta chain features in type 1 diabetes. This table comes from immunoSEQ multiplex PCR, and its TCRdb copy is limited to in-frame clones, with some not included. This table holds roughly 730,000 clones, roughly an eighth found once. Sequencing was carried out using naive CD4+ T cells from blood. All receptors come from a man aged 18 to 35 with type 1 diabetes. Both conserved end residues are part of each CDR3. A D gene is named only where the DNA matches it firmly. For some rows the clone size is stated as once, few or many, or as a class when expanded; others skip it.

d_gene,abundance,v_gene,j_gene,CDR3nt,CDR3aa
-,few,TRBV4-1,TRBJ1-5,TGCGCCAGCAGCCAAGTCCGGGGGGCTCCAAATCAGCCCCAGCATTTT,CASSQVRGAPNQPQHF
-,-,TRBV29-1,TRBJ1-2,TGCAGCGTTGGTCTCCCGGAAAAGGGCGGCTACACCTTC,CSVGLPEKGGYTF
-,-,TRBV25-1,TRBJ2-1,TGTGCCAGCAGAAGGGTTGGGGGATACAATGAGCAGTTCTTC,CASRRVGGYNEQFF
-,-,TRBV7-6,TRBJ2-3,TGTGCCAGCAGCCTCTCCCTCACAGATACGCAGTATTTT,CASSLSLTDTQYF
-,few,TRBV28,TRBJ2-1,TGTGCCAGCACCTTGGACAGCTCCTACAATGAGCAGTTCTTC,CASTLDSSYNEQFF
-,-,TRBV14,TRBJ2-7,TGTGCCAGCAGCCAAGGGGCAGGGGAGTACGAGCAGTACTTC,CASSQGAGEYEQYF
TRBD1,-,TRBV25-1,TRBJ1-3,TGTGCCAGCAGTAACAGGGGTTTTGGAAACACCATATATTTT,CASSNRGFGNTIYF
-,few,TRBV5-1,TRBJ2-7,TGCGCCAGCAGCTCCTACAGCGGAGCCCACTACGAGCAGTACTTC,CASSSYSGAHYEQYF
-,few,TRBV6-4,TRBJ1-2,TGTGCCAGCAGTATGGCCGGAACCTATGGCTACACCTTC,CASSMAGTYGYTF
TRBD1,few,TRBV4-2,TRBJ2-1,TGTGCCAGCAGCCAAGATCGCGGACAGGGGGCCACCAATGAGCAGTTCTTC,CASSQDRGQGATNEQFF
TRBD2,-,TRBV11-2,TRBJ2-3,TGTGCCAGCAGCCTCATAGCCCAGGGAGGGGCAGATACGCAGTATTTT,CASSLIAQGGADTQYF
-,-,TRBV5-1,TRBJ2-1,TGCGCCAGCAGCTTGGGCGCAAGCTCCTACAATGAGCAGTTCTTC,CASSLGASSYNEQFF
TRBD2,few,TRBV30,TRBJ2-1,TGTGCCTGGAGTGCTCTCCGACTAGCGGGGGTTTCCTACAATGAGCAGTTCTTC,CAWSALRLAGVSYNEQFF
-,-,TRBV28,TRBJ2-5,TGTGCCAGCACCCTTAACGGGGAGGAGACCCAGTACTTC,CASTLNGEETQYF
-,-,TRBV15,TRBJ1-2,TGTGCCACCAGCCACTCGGACAGAAAAAACTATGGCTACACCTTC,CATSHSDRKNYGYTF
TRBD1,-,TRBV30,TRBJ1-2,TGTGCCTGGAACATGGGACAGGGGTATGGCTACACCTTC,CAWNMGQGYGYTF
-,-,TRBV25-1,TRBJ2-1,TGTGCCATCCAGAGTGGGCAGTTCTTC,CAIQSGQFF
TRBD2,few,TRBV6-6,TRBJ2-7,TGTGCCAGCAGCTCCCGGGGGAGGGAAGAAGGTAGCGAGCAGTACTTC,CASSSRGREEGSEQYF
-,few,TRBV29-1,TRBJ2-1,TGCAGCGTTGAATACCAGTACAATGAGCAGTTCTTC,CSVEYQYNEQFF
-,-,TRBV5-6,TRBJ2-1,TGTGCCAGCAGCTTGGGGGGCTGGGAGCAGTTCTTC,CASSLGGWEQFF
TRBD2,few,TRBV12-5,TRBJ2-5,TGTGCTAGTGGTTTGGTACAAAAGCGGGGGACGCCGGAAGAGACCCAGTACTTC,CASGLVQKRGTPEETQYF
-,-,TRBV28,TRBJ2-1,TGTGCCAGCAGAACGGGGCTTACGGGGAATGAGCAGTTCTTC,CASRTGLTGNEQFF
-,few,TRBV18,TRBJ1-2,TGTGCCAGCTCACCGGGACCCAGAGGCTACACCTTC,CASSPGPRGYTF
-,-,TRBV27,TRBJ2-1,TGTGCCAGCAGTCAGGGAGGAAATGAGCAGTTCTTC,CASSQGGNEQFF
-,few,TRBV1,TRBJ2-7,TGCACCAGCAGCCAAGAGTCTAACAGCAACTACGAGCAGTACTTC,CTSSQESNSNYEQYF
-,few,TRBV4-1,TRBJ1-1,TGCGCCAGCAGCCAGGGGGAACGCAGGAAAGCTTTCTTT,CASSQGERRKAFF
TRBD2,few,TRBV9,TRBJ2-3,TGTGCCAGCAGCGTGACTAGCGGGGGGGCCGGCACAGATACGCAGTATTTT,CASSVTSGGAGTDTQYF
-,-,TRBV14,TRBJ1-1,TGTGCCAGCAGCCAAGTTCTGGGTAGCACTGAAGCTTTCTTT,CASSQVLGSTEAFF
-,few,TRBV5-1,TRBJ2-7,TGCGCCAGCAGCGGTGATCCGGGACGGTCCTACGAGCAGTACTTC,CASSGDPGRSYEQYF
-,few,TRBV6-5,TRBJ2-3,TGTGCCAGCACCTTACCCGGACTCACAGATACGCAGTATTTT,CASTLPGLTDTQYF
TRBD2,-,TRBV5-1,TRBJ2-1,TGCGCCAGCAGCTTTCTAGCGGGGGAAAACAATGAGCAGTTCTTC,CASSFLAGENNEQFF
TRBD1,few,TRBV28,TRBJ1-4,TGTGCCAGCAGTCCCCACGACAGGGGAGGGGAAAAACTGTTTTTT,CASSPHDRGGEKLFF
-,few,TRBV28,TRBJ1-2,TGTGCCAGCAGCTCAACTTCGGGATCATATGGCTACACCTTC,CASSSTSGSYGYTF
-,once,TRBV30,TRBJ1-4,TGTGCCTGGGGGGACGTCCCAACTAATGAAAAACTGTTTTTT,CAWGDVPTNEKLFF
TRBD2,-,TRBV7-9,TRBJ2-1,TGTGCCAGCAGCCCCAGAAATAGCGGGGGGGCTAACGAGCAGTTCTTC,CASSPRNSGGANEQFF